Listed here is a single TCR beta chain. What it recognizes is unknown. The data derive from a study of T cell repertoires in cytomegalovirus infection. As for the study in general: Researchers turned to recently identified HLA-C-restricted CMV epitopes as well as well-studied HLA-B-restricted ones. The public TCR beta signatures pointed to both CMV infection and matching HLA type.

With V trimmed by 1 base and J by 0 bases, 8 bases remained unmatched. The CDR3 length is 18 residues. CDR1 is SGHVS and CDR2 is FNYEAQ in the germline V gene. TCRdb ran MiXCR on the reads and lists one entry per CDR3 protein. The sample gives under 500,000 distinct CDR3 sequences, under 55% of which show up once; 43% is in the top ten. Study-level results: Individuals carrying CMV plus the relevant HLA were identified by cumulative frequency of public TCR beta families. CMV-specific TCR beta clonotypes restricted by HLA-C were the ones dominating the ex vivo response.

The sequence was obtained from a human donor in good health (CMV status not recorded). Some clones in this sample may be carry-over from other donors' samples. The chain uses TRBV7-6 and TRBJ2-1; 8 nucleotides align to TRBD1. Sequencing used cultured PBMCs, obtained from culture after CMV antigen stimulation. CDR3 sequence (DNA): TGTGCCAGCAGCTTAGTGGGGAACGACAGGGGCTCCTACAATGAGCAGTTCTTC. Translation gives CASSLVGNDRGSYNEQFF.